Sequencing of this T cell receptor beta chain was carried out in a study of tumor-infiltrating lymphocytes in primary liver carcinoma. The study co-extracted DNA and RNA from about 19-30 mg of unsorted bulk tissue. In regard to this clonotype: Its antigen is currently unknown.

Germline V gives CDR1 WSHSY, CDR2 SAAADI. Trimming left V 1 base short and J 5 bases short, with 21 bases between. The CDR3 has 17 amino acids. Findings of the study overall: Tumor samples exhibited a significantly greater top-250-clone fraction than blood samples (p = 0.039).

Starting from 500 ng of total RNA, TCR beta cDNA was produced with a primer in the constant region. Modified slightly, ARM-PCR produced TCR beta libraries over three nested multiplex PCR rounds. The opening two PCR rounds, around 9 cycles each, paired TRBV1-TRBV30 forward primers with a C-beta reverse primer. TCRdb used MiXCR to reprocess the multiplex PCR reads, holding one entry per CDR3 protein. Of fewer than 50,000 distinct CDR3 sequences detected, 60% to 80% appear once; the ten largest clones hold 35% to 45%. This rearrangement joins TRBV10-2 to TRBJ2-7, with D possibly being TRBD1 or TRBD2 (5 bases each). Source material: tumor-adjacent normal liver tissue. The receptor comes from a young woman with primary liver carcinoma and hepatitis B virus infection. The CDR3 DNA reads as TGCGCCAGCAGTGAGTTTCTCCTAGGGCATTGGGACCACGAGCAGTACTTC. Its translation is CASSEFLLGHWDHEQYF.